One and the same sample provided the 21 T cell receptor beta chains below, sequenced in a study of blood T cell repertoires in COVID-19. Measured with immunoSEQ multiplex PCR; TCRdb has only the in-frame clones, and not every one. The sample has about 200,000 clones, 86% seen once. The sample was peripheral blood. The receptors stem from a woman aged 65 to 85 with acute or convalescent COVID-19.

V is TRBV5-6 and J is TRBJ1-6; the D gene is possibly TRBD1 (5 bases). CDR3 length: 15 amino acids. Germline lookup yields CDR1 SGHDT and CDR2 YYEEEE. V lost 0 bases and J lost 6, with 10 bases in between. The CDR3 loop is CASSLGQGGNSPLHF. The CDR3 DNA follows: TGTGCCAGCAGCTTGGGGCAGGGAGGTAATTCACCCCTCCACTTT.

The chain employs TRBV27 and TRBJ2-5; 7 positions match TRBD1. Germline V gene sequence: CDR1 MNHEY, CDR2 SMNVEV (reference sequence). CDR3 size: 14 residues. V lost 4 bases and J lost 2; bases outside the gene matches: 4. CDR3 region: CASSYTGVQETQYF. DNA of the CDR3: TGTGCCAGCAGTTATACAGGGGTTCAAGAGACCCAGTACTTC.

This clone was observed a single time. The rearrangement links TRBV13 to TRBJ2-5; unclear D gene. Germline V lookup: CDR1 PRHDT, CDR2 FYEKMQ (reference sequence). The length of the CDR3 is 13 residues. With 2 bases removed from V and 5 bases from J, the gap between germline ends came to 9 bases. The CDR3 region is CASSLSLRETQYF. DNA of the CDR3: TGTGCCAGCAGCTTAAGCCTGAGGGAGACCCAGTACTTC.

This chain uses TRBV18 with TRBJ1-6, with no clear D. CDR1 is KGHSH and CDR2 is LQKENI in the germline V gene. The CDR3 has 14 amino acids. V was cut by 6 bases and J by 8 bases, with 14 bases left in between. Here the CDR3 DNA reads TGTGCCAGCTCCGGCAGGTTTGGTGATTCACCCCTCCACTTT. It codes for CASSGRFGDSPLHF.

The chain couples TRBV19 to TRBJ2-5; 9 bases match TRBD2. This CDR3 spans 15 amino acids. V was clipped by 2 bases and J by 5 bases; unmatched bases: 6. Germline loops: CDR1 LNHDA, CDR2 SQIVND (reference sequence). The CDR3 DNA sequence: TGTGCCAGTAGTATAATCATAGGGACTAGCGAGACCCAGTACTTC. This codes for CASSIIIGTSETQYF.

The chain links TRBV7-2 to TRBJ1-5, with 7 bases lining up with TRBD1. The CDR3 loop spans 14 amino acids. The V gene end was trimmed by 5 bases and the J gene end by 9 bases; junction bases not matched to a gene: 10. The germline gives CDR1 SGHTA, CDR2 FQGNSA. Written as DNA, the CDR3 is TGTGCCAGCAGCACAGGGGCGCACTTGGGGCCCCAGCATTTT. It encodes CASSTGAHLGPQHF.

This chain's CDR3 is CASSSYTSGSYNEQFF. CDR3 nucleotides: TGTGCCAGCAGCTCCTATACTAGCGGGAGCTACAATGAGCAGTTCTTC. The J gene is TRBJ2-1, the V gene TRBV11-3, with 11 bases fitting TRBD2. V lost 4 bases to trimming and J lost 3 bases; unmatched junction nucleotides: 5. Per the germline V gene, CDR1 is SGHNT and CDR2 is YENEEA. This CDR3 has 16 amino acids.

The chain joins TRBV19 to TRBJ1-3; a possible D gene is TRBD1 (5 bases). Trimming removed 7 bases from V and 8 bases from J, with 9 bases in between. This CDR3 contains 11 residues. Germline loops: CDR1 LNHDA, CDR2 SQIVND (reference sequence). The CDR3 loop reads CASKRGYTIYF. The CDR3 DNA sequence: TGTGCCAGTAAAAGGGGTTACACCATATATTTT.

The J gene is TRBJ2-1, the V gene TRBV11-2; 12 bases match TRBD2. Trimming cost V 3 bases and J 10 bases; bases outside gene matches: 4. The CDR3 covers 14 residues. Germline CDR1 SGHAT, CDR2 FQNNGV. CDR3 coding DNA: TGTGCCAGCAGCTTCCTAGCGGGAGGGCGGGAGCAGTTCTTC. This codes for CASSFLAGGREQFF. Complete variable domain (other parts from reference TRBV11-2 and TRBJ2-1): EAGVAQSPRYKIIEKRQSVAFWCNPISGHATLYWYQQILGQGPKLLIQFQNNGVVDDSQLPKDRFSAERLKGVDSTLKIQPAKLEDSAVYLCASSFLAGGREQFFGPGTRLTVL.

The chain carries TRBV7-2 and TRBJ2-1; 14 positions agree with TRBD2. This CDR3 contains 19 residues. Germline V lookup: CDR1 SGHTA, CDR2 FQGNSA. J gave up 0 bases and V 3 bases, and 7 bases lay outside the gene matches. The CDR3 DNA is TGTGCCAGCAGCTTTAGACTAGCGGGGGGGACGAGCTCCTACAATGAGCAGTTCTTC. This encodes CASSFRLAGGTSSYNEQFF.

V usage is TRBV10-3 and J usage is TRBJ1-2; possibly TRBD1 for D (5 bases). Trimming pared 3 bases from V and 6 bases from J, leaving 14 bases between. Germline CDR1 ENHRY, CDR2 SYGVKD. This CDR3 comprises 14 residues. In nucleotides, the CDR3 is TGTGCCATCAGTGACCGCCCGGGGGAGGATGGCTACACCTTC. Protein: CAISDRPGEDGYTF.

The chain carries TRBV19 and TRBJ1-1; D perhaps matches TRBD1 (6 bases). The V end was cut by 6 bases, the J end by 3 bases, with 11 bases between. The CDR3 is 13 amino acids. Germline CDR1 and CDR2: LNHDA and SQIVND (reference sequence). The CDR3 nucleotides are TGTGCCAGTAGCGCTTACAGGGACACTGAAGCTTTCTTT. This encodes CASSAYRDTEAFF.

The chain couples TRBV10-3 to TRBJ1-3; maybe TRBD1 (5 bases). V was shortened by 4 bases and J by 5 bases, with 9 bases between the two germline ends. CDR3 size: 13 residues. From germline, CDR1 is ENHRY and CDR2 SYGVKD. The CDR3 DNA reads as TGTGCCATCAGTGCGGACACCCGAAACACCATATATTTT. Its protein is CAISADTRNTIYF.

The CDR3 loop is CASSPALAGATGDTQYF. DNA for the CDR3: TGTGCCAGCTCACCAGCCCTAGCGGGGGCCACGGGGGATACGCAGTATTTT. The chain employs TRBV18 and TRBJ2-3, with 10 bases fitting TRBD2. V shed 2 bases, J shed 6 bases, and the junction held 11 bases outside the gene matches. The CDR3 contains 17 residues. The germline V gene has CDR1 KGHSH and CDR2 LQKENI. Drawing the rest from reference TRBV18 and TRBJ2-3, the complete variable domain is NAGVMQNPRHLVRRRGQEARLRCSPMKGHSHVYWYRQLPEEGLKFMVYLQKENIIDESGMPKERFSAEFPKEGPSILRIQQVVRGDSAAYFCASSPALAGATGDTQYFGPGTRLTVL.

V is TRBV24-1 and J is TRBJ2-7, with TRBD2 as a possible D gene (7 bases). Per germline, CDR1 KGHDR and CDR2 SFDVKD. The CDR3 has 17 residues. V lost 12 bases to trimming and J lost 3 bases, with 29 bases between them. In nucleotides, the CDR3 is TGTGCCGACTGCTTCGAGATAGGGGGGAGGGCCCGCTACGAGCAGTACTTC. Its translation is CADCFEIGGRARYEQYF.

This chain joins TRBV5-4 and TRBJ2-5; TRBD1 is a possible D gene (6 bases). Germline values: CDR1 SGHNT, CDR2 YYREEE (reference sequence). There are 13 residues in the CDR3. V was cut by 4 bases and J by 7 bases, with 14 bases left in between. This CDR3 reads CASSPPGDRTQYF. CDR3 sequence (DNA): TGTGCCAGCAGCCCGCCAGGGGATCGGACCCAGTACTTC.

The chain links TRBV3-1 (or the pseudogene TRBV3-2) to TRBJ2-7, with 7 bases matching TRBD2. Germline loops: CDR1 LGHDT, CDR2 YNNKEL (reference sequence). This CDR3 is built from 14 residues. V shed 3 bases, J shed 6 bases, and the junction held 8 bases outside the gene matches. For the CDR3, the DNA is TGTGCCAGCAGCCAGTGGAGCGGGACGGGCGAGCAGTACTTC. This sequence encodes CASSQWSGTGEQYF.

The chain is built from TRBV6-2 or TRBV6-3 and TRBJ2-5, with 8 bases identical to TRBD2. The germline gives CDR1 MNHEY, CDR2 SVGEGT. This CDR3 contains 12 residues. Trimming removed 6 bases from V and 5 bases from J; junction bases left unmatched: 2. The DNA of the CDR3 is TGTGCCAGCAGCGGGAGGGCGGAGACCCAGTACTTC. Its translation is CASSGRAETQYF.

Written as DNA, the CDR3 is TGTGCCAGCAGTGACAGCATACTAGATGGGACCCAGTACTTC. Translated, it gives CASSDSILDGTQYF. The gene calls are TRBV25-1 and TRBJ2-5; weak D call: TRBD2 (5 bases). The V end was cut by 3 bases, the J end by 7 bases, with 15 bases between. CDR3 length equals 14 residues. Germline V gene lookup returns CDR1 MGHDK and CDR2 SYGVNS.

The V call is TRBV7-9, the J call TRBJ2-1; D is unclear. CDR3 size: 12 residues. Germline lookup yields CDR1 SEHNR and CDR2 FQNEAQ (reference sequence). The V end lost 8 bases, the J end lost 5 bases, and 10 bases lay between the germline ends. CDR3 residues: CASAPEDNEQFF. The CDR3, as DNA: TGTGCCAGCGCCCCAGAGGACAATGAGCAGTTCTTC. The whole variable domain, filled in from reference TRBV7-9 and TRBJ2-1, reads DTGVSQNPRHKITKRGQNVTFRCDPISEHNRLYWYRQTLGQGPEFLTYFQNEAQLEKSRLLSDRFSAERPKGSFSTLEIQRTEQGDSAMYLCASAPEDNEQFFGPGTRLTVL.

This clone was found a few times. In DNA form, the CDR3 reads TGTGCCAGCAGCTTAGGGGCCAAACTTACTGAAGCTTTCTTT. Amino acid sequence: CASSLGAKLTEAFF. The chain has TRBV11-2 and TRBJ1-1; D is undetermined. This CDR3 has 14 amino acids. Germline CDR1 SGHAT, CDR2 FQNNGV. Trimming took off 1 base at V and 5 bases at J, with 11 bases between the two ends.